This T cell receptor (beta chain) was documented in a study of T cells in Graves' hyperthyroidism and ophthalmopathy. This CDR3 region has 13 residues. V shed 3 bases and J 5 bases; nucleotides not matched to a gene: 4. Germline V gives CDR1 SEHNR, CDR2 FQNEAQ (reference sequence). This clonotype appeared many times. Antigen specificity is unknown. TCR beta CDR3 region amplification was performed from RNA transcripts. Initially, a first-round RT-PCR of the TCR CDR3 employed the HTBI primer set. TCRdb passed the multiplex PCR reads through MiXCR, listing each CDR3 protein once. The table lists some 800,000 distinct CDR3 sequences, 35% to 45% of them singletons, with about 8.9% in the top ten. General study points: Ophthalmopathy could be told apart from stable hyperthyroidism with a 13 V-J model.

This chain connects TRBV7-9 to TRBJ2-7; 7 nucleotides match TRBD2. This clonotype was obtained from a man younger than 30 with Graves' hyperthyroidism. Sequences were obtained from blood. CDR3 sequence: CASSFSGMDEQYF. CDR3 bases: TGTGCCAGCAGCTTCAGCGGGATGGACGAGCAGTACTTC.